The 21 T cell receptor beta chains reported below all come from one sample, sequenced in a study of human T cells and chemical hapten exposure. One entry per CDR3 protein results from TCRdb running MiXCR on the RACE reads. The sample has around 330,000 distinct CDR3 sequences, approximately 5% seen once. Time point denoted: pre-sensitization, week 0. Treatment here: therapeutic diphenylcyclopropenone sensitization with weekly scalp DPC. This specimen consisted of whole blood, obtained in connection with sensitization to the hapten diphenylcyclopropenone (DPC). The receptors stem from a woman aged 18-35 years with alopecia areata. Some clones in this sample may be carry-over from other donors' samples.

This clonotype has a handful of counts. This chain connects TRBV28 to TRBJ2-7, with D unclear. Germline loops: CDR1 MDHEN, CDR2 SYDVKM. The CDR3 loop spans 17 amino acids. The germline V and J ends were trimmed by 2 bases and 6 bases, with 23 bases remaining between them. The CDR3 nucleotides read TGTGCCAGCAGTTTAGAATGGTCGCGTCCCCATGAGGTCGAGCAGTACTTC. Protein sequence: CASSLEWSRPHEVEQYF.

In this sample, this clonotype turned up many times. This chain joins TRBV4-3 and TRBJ1-2; D is unresolved. V was shortened by 0 bases and J by 7 bases, with 9 bases between the two germline ends. CDR1 is LGHNA, CDR2 YSLEER, per germline. This CDR3 has 13 residues. The CDR3 protein is CASSQDWPGGYTF. The CDR3 DNA is TGCGCCAGCAGCCAAGATTGGCCAGGTGGCTACACCTTC.

This clonotype was recorded at least ten times. The chain couples TRBV10-3 to TRBJ2-3, with D perhaps matching TRBD2 (6 bases). Per the germline V gene, CDR1 is ENHRY and CDR2 is SYGVKD. The CDR3 runs to 16 residues. The CDR3 here is CASNPNLEGATDTQYF. The CDR3 nucleotides read TGTGCTTCCAACCCCAACCTGGAGGGAGCCACAGATACGCAGTATTTT.

This clonotype appeared many times. The CDR3 coding sequence is TGTGCCAGCAGCTGGACAGGGGGGATCACAGATACGCAGTATTTT. Protein: CASSWTGGITDTQYF. The gene calls are TRBV7-3 and TRBJ2-3; 10 bases line up with TRBD1. Looked up from germline, CDR1 is SGHTA and CDR2 is FQGTGA. The junction had 3 bases not matched to a gene; V was cut back by 4 bases and J by 2 bases. This CDR3 is built from 15 residues.

The sample holds a few counts of this clonotype. The chain couples TRBV2 to TRBJ1-6; no firm D call. The germline CDR1 and CDR2 sequences are SNHLY and FYNNEI. This CDR3 has 14 residues. V lost 5 bases, J lost 12 bases, and 17 bases lay in between. The CDR3 sequence: CASSLTLSLLPLHF. CDR3 sequence (DNA): TGTGCCAGCAGTTTGACCCTTTCCCTACTACCCCTCCACTTT.

The rearrangement uses TRBV27 and TRBJ1-1; possibly TRBD1 for D (6 bases). CDR3 length: 15 amino acids. The V end was cut by 0 bases, the J end by 7 bases, with 15 bases between. The germline CDR1 and CDR2 sequences are MNHEY and SMNVEV (reference sequence). For the CDR3, the DNA is TGTGCCAGCAGTTTATCGACGGCAGGGGACGATGAAGCTTTCTTT. Translating gives CASSLSTAGDDEAFF.

This clonotype showed up many times. The chain combines TRBV20-1 with TRBJ2-1; TRBD2 agrees at 9 bases. With 4 bases clipped from V and 1 base from J, the junction kept 5 bases outside the gene matches. There are 15 residues in the CDR3. Germline CDR1 and CDR2: DFQATT and SNEGSKA (reference sequence). The CDR3 reads CSATRLAGSYNEQFF. The CDR3 DNA reads TGCAGTGCTACCCGTCTAGCGGGGTCCTACAATGAGCAGTTCTTC.

This clonotype was detected a few times. The genes are TRBV10-3 and TRBJ2-7, with D possibly being TRBD1 or TRBD2 (6 bases each). Trimming cost V 3 bases and J 4 bases, with 19 bases left between them. In germline, CDR1 is ENHRY, CDR2 SYGVKD. This CDR3 comprises 16 residues. CDR3: CAISDSGGGREYEQYF. CDR3 sequence (DNA): TGTGCCATCAGTGATTCTGGAGGGGGAAGAGAGTACGAGCAGTACTTC.

The rearrangement joins TRBV9 to TRBJ1-3; 7 bases are shared with TRBD1. The V gene's germline CDR1 is SGDLS and CDR2 YYNGEE. The junction had 8 bases not matched to a gene; V was cut back by 4 bases and J by 4 bases. The CDR3 runs 15 residues. The CDR3 is CASSTHRGYGNTIYF. The DNA for the CDR3 is TGTGCCAGCAGCACACACAGGGGTTACGGAAACACCATATATTTT.

The chain recombines TRBV9 with TRBJ2-3; 7 bases map to TRBD2. CDR3 length: 16 residues. Germline CDR1 is SGDLS and CDR2 is YYNGEE. The V segment lost 0 bases and the J segment 3 bases; nucleotides outside the gene matches: 7. Written as DNA, the CDR3 is TGTGCCAGCAGCGTAGGGTACGGGGGGAAGACAGATACGCAGTATTTT. Encoded protein: CASSVGYGGKTDTQYF.

This clonotype was picked up many times. V and J are TRBV6-5 and TRBJ1-5; D gene unclear. Germline lookup yields CDR1 MNHEY and CDR2 SVGAGI. Trimming took off 6 bases at V and 7 bases at J, with 10 bases between the two ends. The CDR3 runs 12 residues. CDR3 amino acids: CASSVFVQPQHF. The CDR3 DNA sequence: TGTGCCAGCAGCGTTTTTGTGCAGCCCCAGCATTTT.

This clonotype showed up just a few times. The rearrangement joins TRBV5-3 to TRBJ1-6, with TRBD1 as a possible D gene (5 bases). TRBV5-3 is given ORF status, its function remaining uncertain. The CDR3 totals 14 residues. CDR3 loop: CPPVSRGFNSPLHF. The CDR3 DNA reads TGTCCCCCAGTGTCTAGGGGCTTCAATTCACCCCTCCACTTT.

The V call is TRBV18, the J call TRBJ1-1, with a tentative D call TRBD1 (5 bases). V was shortened by 4 bases and J by 3 bases, with 12 bases between the two germline ends. The CDR3 is 14 amino acids. CDR1 and CDR2 (germline): KGHSH, LQKENI. CDR3 bases: TGTGCCAGCTCACGCACAGGAGTCGACACTGAAGCTTTCTTT. Translated, it gives CASSRTGVDTEAFF.

With regard to this clonotype: Since a much larger clone is just one base distant, this may be a read error. The V call is TRBV5-5, the J call TRBJ1-2, with a possible D match to TRBD1 (5 bases). With 0 bases removed from V and 8 bases from J, the gap between germline ends came to 23 bases. The CDR3 spans 17 residues. CDR1 and CDR2 from the germline V gene are SGHKS and YYEKEE (reference sequence). The CDR3 DNA follows: TGTGCCAGCAGCTTGGCGATACTAGGGACTGCCCAGGACGGCTACACCTTC. Translating it yields CASSLAILGTAQDGYTF.

V gene TRBV5-1 combines with J gene TRBJ1-6; D is uncertain. Germline-derived CDR1 and CDR2 are SGHRS and YFSETQ. The CDR3 sequence is 16 residues long. Trimming pared 0 bases from V and 6 bases from J, leaving 13 bases between. Here the CDR3 DNA reads TGCGCCAGCAGCTTGGGAGGCCCCGGAAGTAATTCACCCCTCCACTTT. It codes for CASSLGGPGSNSPLHF. Together with reference TRBV5-1 and TRBJ1-6, the CDR3 gives the full variable domain: KAGVTQTPRYLIKTRGQQVTLSCSPISGHRSVSWYQQTPGQGLQFLFEYFSETQRNKGNFPGRFSGRQFSNSRSEMNVSTLELGDSALYLCASSLGGPGSNSPLHFGNGTRLTVT.

At least ten counts were recorded for this clonotype. The V call is TRBV2, the J call TRBJ1-1, with no clear D. Trimming stripped 10 bases from V and 3 bases from J, with 9 bases between. There are 11 residues in the CDR3. Germline V gives CDR1 SNHLY, CDR2 FYNNEI. DNA of the CDR3: TGTGCCACCAATTATGACACTGAAGCTTTCTTT. This encodes CATNYDTEAFF.

The rearrangement links TRBV7-9 to TRBJ2-5, with 8 bases aligning to TRBD1. The CDR3 loop spans 15 amino acids. With 1 base clipped from V and 2 bases from J, the junction kept 3 bases outside the gene matches. From germline, CDR1 is SEHNR and CDR2 FQNEAQ (reference sequence). The CDR3: CASSLGRTGQETQYF. The CDR3 nucleotides are TGTGCCAGCAGCTTAGGGAGGACAGGGCAAGAGACCCAGTACTTC.

The sample holds many counts of this clonotype. This chain connects TRBV6-5 to TRBJ2-5; D unresolved. Germline-derived CDR1 and CDR2 are MNHEY and SVGAGI. The CDR3 contains 13 residues. V dropped 7 bases and J dropped 0 bases, with 9 bases sitting between them. The CDR3 region has the DNA TGTGCCAGCATCCCATGGGACCAAGAGACCCAGTACTTC. Its protein is CASIPWDQETQYF.

In its sample, this clonotype was seen many times. The rearrangement links TRBV9 to TRBJ2-3; tentatively, D is TRBD2 (6 bases). Trimming stripped 1 base from V and 2 bases from J, with 14 bases between. CDR3 length: 16 residues. Looked up from germline, CDR1 is SGDLS and CDR2 is YYNGEE. CDR3 nucleotides: TGTGCCAGCAGCGTATGGAGGGCCACATCCACAGATACGCAGTATTTT. It specifies CASSVWRATSTDTQYF.

This clonotype was counted a few times. The CDR3 nucleotides are TGTGCCAGCAGCCTCAGGGTTGTGTCTGAAAAACTGTTTTTT. Encoded protein: CASSLRVVSEKLFF. V usage is TRBV4-2 and J usage is TRBJ1-4; D perhaps matches TRBD1 (5 bases). The CDR3 runs 14 residues. CDR1 LGHNA and CDR2 YNFKEQ come from the germline V gene. Deletions cut 4 bases from V and 7 bases from J, with 13 bases between.

This clonotype came up a few times. This rearrangement joins TRBV2 to TRBJ1-6; TRBD1 is a possible D gene (6 bases). Germline V gene data show CDR1 as SNHLY and CDR2 as FYNNEI. V was clipped by 6 bases and J by 6 bases, with 12 bases between them. CDR3 length: 14 amino acids. The CDR3 DNA is TGTGCCAGCAGACAGGGTCGGTCTAATTCACCCCTCCACTTT. Protein: CASRQGRSNSPLHF.